This T cell receptor beta chain was profiled in a study of cytotoxic CD8 clonotypes in ibrutinib-treated CLL. Study overall: Investigators collected response samples after a median around twelve months of treatment, range 6 to 36.

Sequencing used immunoSEQ multiplex PCR; TCRdb keeps in-frame clones, though not all of them. The table shows approximately 330,000 clones, with 80% occurring only once. The V and J ends lost 2 bases and 2 bases respectively, with 3 bases between them. The CDR3 is made up of 13 amino acids. Per the germline V gene, CDR1 is SEHNR and CDR2 is FQNEAQ (reference sequence). The receptor's source is a human donor with chronic lymphocytic leukemia. The sequencing used PBMCs, collected before ibrutinib treatment. This chain connects TRBV7-9 to TRBJ1-4; D call uncertain. CDR3 nucleotide sequence: TGTGCCAGCAGCTTATGGACTAATGAAAAACTGTTTTTT. Its protein product is CASSLWTNEKLFF.